One sample yielded the 5 T cell receptor beta chains listed below, sequenced in a study of shared clonotypes between healthy human individuals. The protocol was immunoSEQ multiplex PCR, while the TCRdb copy is restricted to in-frame clones and leaves out a portion. The table has approximately 720,000 clones, roughly 94% seen once. CD45RO negativity and positive selection for CCR7 defined naive CD8 cells, a population that excluded terminally differentiated effector memory CD45RA+ cells. The sequencing input was naive CD8+ T cells sorted from blood. Receptors originate from a man aged 25 to 40 in good health.

The gene calls are TRBV7-9 and TRBJ2-1; D is perhaps TRBD1 (6 bases). Germline V lookup: CDR1 SEHNR, CDR2 FQNEAQ (reference sequence). The V end was cut by 3 bases, the J end by 2 bases, with 14 bases between. The CDR3 has 16 residues. The CDR3 sequence is CASSFIVQGTYNEQFF. The CDR3 DNA reads as TGTGCCAGCAGCTTCATCGTACAGGGAACCTACAATGAGCAGTTCTTC.

V and J are TRBV7-3 and TRBJ2-3; D possibly corresponds to TRBD1 (5 bases). Germline assignment: CDR1 SGHTA and CDR2 FQGTGA. Between the trimmed V and J ends, which lost 2 bases and 0 bases, there was a span of 9 bases. This CDR3 has 15 amino acids. CDR3 region: CASSLFGASTDTQYF. The CDR3 coding sequence is TGTGCCAGCAGCTTATTTGGGGCTAGCACAGATACGCAGTATTTT.

The rearrangement joins TRBV29-1 to TRBJ1-1; D is undetermined. Trimming removed 4 bases from V and 11 bases from J, with 11 bases in between. Germline assignment: CDR1 SQVTM and CDR2 ANQGSEA. The CDR3 runs to 10 residues. CDR3 sequence reads: CSVAMPWAFF. CDR3 DNA: TGCAGCGTTGCCATGCCATGGGCTTTCTTT.

The V and J genes are TRBV15 and TRBJ2-7, with D possibly being TRBD2 (5 bases). This CDR3 is built from 15 residues. V dropped 5 bases and J dropped 2 bases, with 16 bases sitting between them. CDR1 and CDR2 from the germline V gene are LNHNV and YYDKDF (reference sequence). CDR3 bases: TGTGCCACCAGCCCCGAGGCGGGTAGTACCTACGAGCAGTACTTC. This encodes CATSPEAGSTYEQYF.

V is TRBV5-3 and J is TRBJ2-1; TRBD2 agrees at 13 bases. TRBV5-3 is filed as an ORF, its function uncertain. V was clipped by 2 bases and J by 5 bases; unmatched bases: 1. The CDR3 totals 15 residues. The CDR3 sequence: CARSLGTSGDNEQFF. Written as DNA, the CDR3 is TGTGCCAGAAGCTTAGGGACTAGCGGGGACAATGAGCAGTTCTTC.